This T cell receptor (beta chain) stems from a study of PD-1 blockade in classical Hodgkin lymphoma. Study conclusions and caveats: Complete responders showed a baseline diversity that resembled the diversity of newly diagnosed patients. Some patients started nivolumab under 1 year after ASCT, and they were excluded. Healthy donors were reported to have higher baseline TCR diversity than newly diagnosed patients.

Time point reported: cycle 4 day 1 (C4D1), after 6 weeks of nivolumab. Every single patient, without exception, relapsed after autologous stem cell transplantation, and brentuximab vedotin exposure varied. The authors purified CD4+ T cells from thawed PBMCs by magnetic negative selection. The method was immunoSEQ multiplex PCR; TCRdb's version includes in-frame clones alone and lacks a portion of them. The sample records roughly 20,000 clones, around 80% being singletons. Note on this clone: The antigen is unknown.

Germline values: CDR1 LNHDA, CDR2 SQIVND (reference sequence). The CDR3 is made up of 12 amino acids. The V and J ends lost 5 bases and 3 bases respectively, with 6 bases between them. The chain carries TRBV19 and TRBJ2-3; D ambiguous. This receptor was obtained from a human donor with classical Hodgkin lymphoma. The sequenced sample was CD4+ T cells from blood, obtained before the fourth cycle of nivolumab. In DNA form, the CDR3 reads TGTGCCAGTAGTTTCCTGACAGATACGCAGTATTTT. It encodes CASSFLTDTQYF.